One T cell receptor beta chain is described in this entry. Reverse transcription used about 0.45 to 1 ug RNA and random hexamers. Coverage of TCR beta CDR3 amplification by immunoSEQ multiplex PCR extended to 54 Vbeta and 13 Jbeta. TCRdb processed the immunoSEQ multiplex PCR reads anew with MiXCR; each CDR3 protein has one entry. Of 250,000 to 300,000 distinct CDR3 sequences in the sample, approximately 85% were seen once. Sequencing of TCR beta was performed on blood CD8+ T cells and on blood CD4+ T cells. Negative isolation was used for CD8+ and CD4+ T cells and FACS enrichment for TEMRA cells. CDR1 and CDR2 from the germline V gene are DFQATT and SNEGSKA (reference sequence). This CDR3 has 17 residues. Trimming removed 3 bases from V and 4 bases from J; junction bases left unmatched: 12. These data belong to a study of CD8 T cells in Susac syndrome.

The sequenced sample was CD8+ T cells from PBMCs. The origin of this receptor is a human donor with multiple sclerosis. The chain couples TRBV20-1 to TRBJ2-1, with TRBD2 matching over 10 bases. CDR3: CSASRAAGGPSYNEQFF. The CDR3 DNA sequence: TGCAGTGCTAGCAGGGCAGCGGGAGGGCCCTCGTACAATGAGCAGTTCTTC.